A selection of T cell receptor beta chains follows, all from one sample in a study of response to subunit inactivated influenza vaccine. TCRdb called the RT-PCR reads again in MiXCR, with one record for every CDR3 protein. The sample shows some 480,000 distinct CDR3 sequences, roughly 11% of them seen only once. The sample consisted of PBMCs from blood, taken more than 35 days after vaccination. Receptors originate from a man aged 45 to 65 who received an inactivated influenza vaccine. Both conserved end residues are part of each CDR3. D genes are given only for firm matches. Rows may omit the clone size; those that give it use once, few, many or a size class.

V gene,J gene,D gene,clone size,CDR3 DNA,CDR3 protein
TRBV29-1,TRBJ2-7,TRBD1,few,TGCAGCGTGAGGGACAGTACTACCTACGAGCAGTACTTC,CSVRDSTTYEQYF
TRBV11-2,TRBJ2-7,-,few,TGTGCCAGCAGCGAACCCCGGGACGCCGCCTACGAGCAGTACTTC,CASSEPRDAAYEQYF
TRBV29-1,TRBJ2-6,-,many,TGCAGCGTTGCGGCTGGGGCCAACGTCCTGACTTTC,CSVAAGANVLTF
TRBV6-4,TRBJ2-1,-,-,TGTGCCAGCAGTGAGGAGGGTAGGAATGAGCAGTTCTTC,CASSEEGRNEQFF
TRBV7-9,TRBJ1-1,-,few,TGTGCCAGCAGCCCAGGTGCAATTGCGAACACTGAAGCTTTCTTT,CASSPGAIANTEAFF
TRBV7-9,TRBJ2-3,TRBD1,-,TGTGCCAGCAGCATTACGGGACAGGTCACAGATACGCAGTATTTT,CASSITGQVTDTQYF
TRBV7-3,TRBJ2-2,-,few,TGTGCCAGCAGCTCCCTAGGGGACGGGGAGCTGTTTTTT,CASSSLGDGELFF
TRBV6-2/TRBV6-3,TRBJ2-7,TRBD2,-,TGTGCCAGCAGTCCCCTTTTTGCGCTAGCGGATAACTCCTACGAGCAGTACTTC,CASSPLFALADNSYEQYF
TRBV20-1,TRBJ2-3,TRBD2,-,TGCAGAGCGGGGGGGGCAAGCACAGATACGCAGTATTTT,CRAGGASTDTQYF
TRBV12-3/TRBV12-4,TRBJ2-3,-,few,TGTGCCAGCAGTTTAGAGGGGGGCTTGGATACGCAGTATTTT,CASSLEGGLDTQYF
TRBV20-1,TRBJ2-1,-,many,TGCAGTGCTAGAGCGGGGAATGAGCAGTTCTTC,CSARAGNEQFF
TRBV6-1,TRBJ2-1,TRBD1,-,TGTGCCAGCAGCGCTCGGACAGGGGTGATCTCTGGTGAGCAGTTCTTC,CASSARTGVISGEQFF
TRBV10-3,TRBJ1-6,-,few,TGTGCCATCGGTCGACAGACAAATTCACCCCTCCACTTT,CAIGRQTNSPLHF
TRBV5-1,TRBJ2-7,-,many,TGCGCCAGCAGCTTGGGGACGGGATTTTACGAGCAGTACTTC,CASSLGTGFYEQYF
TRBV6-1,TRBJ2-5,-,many,TGTGCCAGCAGCCAGACCGGGACACACTCCAAGACCCAGTACTTC,CASSQTGTHSKTQYF
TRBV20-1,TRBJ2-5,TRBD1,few,TGCAGTGCTTACTACAGGGGGCTTGGAGAGACCCAGTACTTC,CSAYYRGLGETQYF
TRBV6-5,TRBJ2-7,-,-,TGTGCCAGCAGTTATTTGGACCACCCCTACGAGCAGTACTTC,CASSYLDHPYEQYF
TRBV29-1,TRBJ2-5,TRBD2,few,TGCAGCGTTGTGCTACTAGCGGGAGTTGGTGAGACCCAGTACTTC,CSVVLLAGVGETQYF
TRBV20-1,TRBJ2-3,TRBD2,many,TGCAGTGCTACGGGGACTAGCGGGGTCACAGATACGCAGTATTTT,CSATGTSGVTDTQYF
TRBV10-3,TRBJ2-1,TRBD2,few,TGTGCCATCAGTGAGTCTTCCGGGGGGTCCTACAATGAGCAGTTCTTC,CAISESSGGSYNEQFF
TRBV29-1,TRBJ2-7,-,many,TGCAGCGTGGGAAGACTGCATTCCTACGAGCAGTACTTC,CSVGRLHSYEQYF
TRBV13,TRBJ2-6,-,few,TGTGCCAGCAGCTTCTACCGATCTAGCTCTGGGGCCAACGTCCTGACTTTC,CASSFYRSSSGANVLTF
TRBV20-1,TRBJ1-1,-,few,TGCAGCGCCCAGATGTACAGGAACACTGAAGCTTTCTTT,CSAQMYRNTEAFF
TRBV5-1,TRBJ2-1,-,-,TGCGCCAGCAAGTTGGCCTACAATGAGCAGTTCTTC,CASKLAYNEQFF
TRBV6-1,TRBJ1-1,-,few,TGTGCCAGCAGTCCGAGGGGCCTGGCTGAAGCTTTCTTT,CASSPRGLAEAFF
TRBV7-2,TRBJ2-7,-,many,TGTGCCAGCAGCTTAGTAGGGAGTAGCGGCTACGAGCAGTACTTC,CASSLVGSSGYEQYF
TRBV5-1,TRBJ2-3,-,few,TGCGCCAGCAGCCCCTGGTCGGCCTACACAGATACGCAGTATTTT,CASSPWSAYTDTQYF
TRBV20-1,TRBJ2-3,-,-,TGCAGTGCTAGAAGTGGCGGTCAGGGCAACACAGATACGCAGTATTTT,CSARSGGQGNTDTQYF
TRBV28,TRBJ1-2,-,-,TGTGCCAGCCGGAGGGATGGTATCTATGGCTACACCTTC,CASRRDGIYGYTF
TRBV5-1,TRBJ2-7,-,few,TGCGCCAGCAGCTTGGAAGATCTGGGCTACTACGAGCAGTACTTC,CASSLEDLGYYEQYF
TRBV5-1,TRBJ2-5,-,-,TGCGCCAGCAGCGCGGGGGCAGGCGAGACCCAGTACTTC,CASSAGAGETQYF
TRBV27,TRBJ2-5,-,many,TGTGCCAGCAGCCACCTAGGGGGGACCCAGTACTTC,CASSHLGGTQYF
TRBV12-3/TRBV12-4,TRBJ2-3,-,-,TGTGCCAGCAGACTAGGGGATACGCAGTATTTT,CASRLGDTQYF
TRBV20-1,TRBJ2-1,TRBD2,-,TGCAGTGTCCTCGGACTAGCGGGAGACCATGAGCAGTTCTTC,CSVLGLAGDHEQFF
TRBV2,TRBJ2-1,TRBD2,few,TGTGCCAGCATGGCTAGCGGGAGCCCCTACAATGAGCAGTTCTTC,CASMASGSPYNEQFF
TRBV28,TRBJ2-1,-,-,TGTGCCAGCAGTTTTGGTGGAGCGGCTATTAATAATGAGCAGTTCTTC,CASSFGGAAINNEQFF
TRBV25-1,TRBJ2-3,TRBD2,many,TGTGCCAGCAGCCCTCTCGGGGGGAGAACAGATACGCAGTATTTT,CASSPLGGRTDTQYF
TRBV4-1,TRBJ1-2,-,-,TGCGCCAGCAGCCAAGATGGCGCTTATGGTGGCTACACCTTC,CASSQDGAYGGYTF
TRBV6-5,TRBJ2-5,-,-,TGTGCCAGCAGTTTTGAAATGGGGCAAGAGACCCAGTACTTC,CASSFEMGQETQYF
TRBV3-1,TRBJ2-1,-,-,TGTGCCAGCAGCCAAGCCCGGGGGGCCTATGAGCAGTTCTTC,CASSQARGAYEQFF
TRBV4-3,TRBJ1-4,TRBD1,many,TGCGCCAGCAGCCATTCCGACAGGGGGCTGAAAGAAAAACTGTTTTTT,CASSHSDRGLKEKLFF
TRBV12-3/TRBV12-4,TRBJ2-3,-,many,TGTGCCAGCAGCCCTTACACAGATACGCAGTATTTT,CASSPYTDTQYF
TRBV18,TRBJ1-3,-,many,TGTGCCAGCTCACCACCGATGGCGGGGCTCTCTGGAAACACCATATATTTT,CASSPPMAGLSGNTIYF
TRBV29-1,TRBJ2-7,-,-,TGCAGCGTTGAAGATATCTCCGAGCAGTACTTC,CSVEDISEQYF
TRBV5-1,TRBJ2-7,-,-,TGCGCCAGCGGCCCCGGGCTAGGAGCCTACGAGCAGTACTTC,CASGPGLGAYEQYF
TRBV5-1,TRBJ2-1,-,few,TGCGCCAGCAGCCAGTCGCAAGCCTACAATGAGCAGTTCTTC,CASSQSQAYNEQFF
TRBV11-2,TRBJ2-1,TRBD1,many,TGTGCCAGCAGCACAGGGACAGGGAATTACAATGAGCAGTTCTTC,CASSTGTGNYNEQFF
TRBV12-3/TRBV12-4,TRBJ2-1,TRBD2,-,TGTGCCAGCAGTTTAGGGGCGGGAGGGCCAGATGAGCAGTTCTTC,CASSLGAGGPDEQFF
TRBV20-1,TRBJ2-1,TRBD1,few,TGCAGTGCTAGACGGGCAGGGGGCGCAAACAATGAGCAGTTCTTC,CSARRAGGANNEQFF
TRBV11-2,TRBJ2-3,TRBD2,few,TGTGCCAGCAGCTTAGAGGGTTGGGTGGCTAGCGGGACTTACACAGATACGCAGTATTTT,CASSLEGWVASGTYTDTQYF
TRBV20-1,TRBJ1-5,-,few,TGCAGTGGTAGATTGAAGGGGCCGGGCAATCAGCCCCAGCATTTT,CSGRLKGPGNQPQHF
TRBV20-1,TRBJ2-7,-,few,TGCAGTGCTAGAGGGGCCCCTCCGCCGCAGTACTTC,CSARGAPPPQYF
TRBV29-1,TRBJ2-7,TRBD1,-,TGCAGCGGAAGGACAGGGGGAGACGAGCAGTACTTC,CSGRTGGDEQYF
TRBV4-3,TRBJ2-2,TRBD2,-,TGCGCCAGCAGCCAAGGCGCGGGACTAGGGGCCGGGGAGCTGTTTTTT,CASSQGAGLGAGELFF
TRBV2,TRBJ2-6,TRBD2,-,TGTGCCAGCACCGGACTAGCGGGGGGGCTCTCTGGGGCCAACGTCCTGACTTTC,CASTGLAGGLSGANVLTF
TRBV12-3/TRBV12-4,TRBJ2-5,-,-,TGTGCCAGCAGTTTGGTCGGGAAATCAGAGACCCAGTACTTC,CASSLVGKSETQYF